These 19 T cell receptor beta chains originate from one sample sequenced in a study of blood T cell repertoires in COVID-19. Libraries were prepared by immunoSEQ multiplex PCR; TCRdb keeps only in-frame clonotypes and omits some of them. Of roughly 150,000 clones listed, roughly four fifths are singletons. Sequencing input: peripheral blood. The receptors derive from a man between 65 and 85 years old with active or convalescent COVID-19.

The V call is TRBV10-3, the J call TRBJ1-3; D possibly corresponds to TRBD1 (5 bases). The CDR3 totals 14 residues. V was trimmed by 2 bases and J by 3 bases, leaving 8 bases between them. Germline assignment: CDR1 ENHRY and CDR2 SYGVKD. In DNA, the CDR3 is TGTGCCATCAGTGAGCTCGGGGGTGGAAACACCATATATTTT. Translated, it gives CAISELGGGNTIYF.

This chain connects TRBV28 to TRBJ1-5; D is uncertain. The CDR3 runs 12 residues. Germline lookup yields CDR1 MDHEN and CDR2 SYDVKM. V was shortened by 2 bases and J by 6 bases, with 5 bases between the two germline ends. DNA of the CDR3: TGTGCCAGCAGTTTAGTTCGTCAGCCCCAGCATTTT. Translating it yields CASSLVRQPQHF.

The CDR3 reads CASSFLAGQGGGYTF. The CDR3 region has the DNA TGTGCCAGCAGTTTCCTTGCGGGACAGGGAGGTGGCTACACCTTC. V gene TRBV28 combines with J gene TRBJ1-2; 9 bases fit TRBD1. Trimming cost V 3 bases and J 7 bases; bases outside gene matches: 9. The germline gives CDR1 MDHEN, CDR2 SYDVKM. CDR3 length: 15 amino acids.

V and J are TRBV3-1 (or the pseudogene TRBV3-2) and TRBJ2-1, with 11 bases identical to TRBD2. V lost 2 bases to trimming and J lost 7 bases; unmatched junction nucleotides: 19. Germline V CDR1 and CDR2: LGHDT, YNNKEL (reference sequence). This CDR3 has 20 residues. The CDR3 sequence is CASSQQFPGLAGHPGNEQFF. For the CDR3, the DNA is TGTGCCAGCAGCCAACAATTCCCAGGACTAGCGGGTCACCCGGGGAATGAGCAGTTCTTC.

The CDR3: CASSPGGKETQYF. The CDR3 DNA is TGTGCCAGCAGCCCCGGCGGGAAGGAGACCCAGTACTTC. The V gene is TRBV11-3, the J gene TRBJ2-5; D might be TRBD2 (6 bases). The CDR3 is 13 amino acids. V lost 5 bases to trimming and J lost 5 bases, with 12 bases between them. CDR1 and CDR2 from the germline V gene are SGHNT and YENEEA.

The genes are TRBV10-3 and TRBJ1-6; D not resolved. Trimming took 0 bases from V and 8 from J, leaving 17 bases between them. This CDR3 is built from 17 residues. Germline V lookup: CDR1 ENHRY, CDR2 SYGVKD. CDR3 region: CAISESSKAAPDSPLHF. CDR3 nucleotides: TGTGCCATCAGTGAGTCGAGTAAGGCGGCACCGGATTCACCCCTCCACTTT.

This sequence joins TRBV6-2 or TRBV6-3 and TRBJ2-4; 7 nucleotides line up with TRBD1. V gave up 2 bases and J gave up 4 bases; unmatched junction bases: 11. This CDR3 contains 17 residues. CDR1 and CDR2 (germline): MNHEY, SVGEGT. The CDR3 protein is CASSYSSADRRKNIQYF. The CDR3 nucleotides read TGTGCCAGCAGTTACAGTTCCGCGGACAGGAGAAAAAACATTCAGTACTTC.

This clone appeared once. V usage is TRBV9 and J usage is TRBJ2-5, with TRBD2 matching over 12 bases. CDR1 and CDR2 from the germline V gene are SGDLS and YYNGEE. Losses at the gene ends were 3 bases for V and 7 bases for J; bases not matched to a gene: 10. This CDR3 comprises 16 residues. This CDR3 reads CASSDRTSGVSGTQYF. The CDR3 DNA reads as TGTGCCAGCAGCGATCGGACTAGCGGGGTTTCGGGGACCCAGTACTTC.

The chain combines TRBV2 with TRBJ2-5; 10 bases agree with TRBD2. J lost 5 bases, V lost 4 bases, and 4 bases had no gene match. This CDR3 comprises 14 residues. From germline, CDR1 is SNHLY and CDR2 FYNNEI. The CDR3 DNA follows: TGTGCCAGCAGTGGAGCGGGGGGGAGGGAGACCCAGTACTTC. The encoded protein is CASSGAGGRETQYF.

V usage is TRBV7-2 and J usage is TRBJ2-5; 10 bases fit TRBD1. With V trimmed by 0 bases and J by 5 bases, 6 bases remained unmatched. The germline V gene encodes CDR1 SGHTA and CDR2 FQGNSA. The CDR3 has 16 residues. CDR3: CASSLAGTGVFETQYF. For the CDR3, the DNA is TGTGCCAGCAGCTTAGCGGGGACAGGGGTTTTTGAGACCCAGTACTTC. Variable domain in full (rest from reference TRBV7-2 and TRBJ2-5): GAGVSQSPSNKVTEKGKDVELRCDPISGHTALYWYRQSLGQGLEFLIYFQGNSAPDKSGLPSDRFSAERTGGSVSTLTIQRTQQEDSAVYLCASSLAGTGVFETQYFGPGTRLLVL.

The gene calls are TRBV12-5 and TRBJ2-2; TRBD1 might be the D (5 bases). V dropped 0 bases and J dropped 3 bases, with 17 bases sitting between them. The CDR3 covers 18 residues. Germline lookup yields CDR1 LGHNT and CDR2 FRNRAP. This CDR3 reads CASGLVHFAQGDTGELFF. As DNA, the CDR3 is TGTGCTAGTGGTTTGGTACACTTCGCGCAGGGTGACACCGGGGAGCTGTTTTTT.

V and J are TRBV27 and TRBJ2-2, with TRBD1 matching over 7 bases. Losses at the gene ends were 2 bases for V and 2 bases for J; bases not matched to a gene: 5. The CDR3 runs 16 residues. CDR1 MNHEY and CDR2 SMNVEV come from the germline V gene (reference sequence). The CDR3 protein is CASSLRTGVNTGELFF. The CDR3 DNA reads as TGTGCCAGCAGTTTACGCACAGGGGTAAACACCGGGGAGCTGTTTTTT.

This chain connects TRBV9 to TRBJ1-2, with 7 nucleotides matching TRBD1. Germline trimming cut 4 bases from V and 3 bases from J; bases unmatched to any gene: 9. This CDR3 is built from 15 residues. The germline gives CDR1 SGDLS, CDR2 YYNGEE. Here the CDR3 DNA reads TGTGCCAGCAGCCCCCGACAGGGTGGAGACTATGGCTACACCTTC. Encoded protein: CASSPRQGGDYGYTF. The full variable domain, its missing parts supplied by reference TRBV9 and TRBJ1-2, is DSGVTQTPKHLITATGQRVTLRCSPRSGDLSVYWYQQSLDQGLQFLIQYYNGEERAKGNILERFSAQQFPDLHSELNLSSLELGDSALYFCASSPRQGGDYGYTFGSGTRLTVV.

The genes are TRBV4-1 and TRBJ1-1, with no clear D. V lost 0 bases to trimming and J lost 0 bases, with 5 bases between them. Germline CDR1 MGHRA, CDR2 YSYEKL. The CDR3 length is 14 residues. CDR3 residues: CASSQDDLNTEAFF. The CDR3 DNA reads TGCGCCAGCAGCCAAGATGACTTGAACACTGAAGCTTTCTTT.

CDR3 sequence: CASSYLKSRVRTEAFF. The DNA for the CDR3 is TGTGCCAGCAGTTATTTGAAATCTCGTGTGAGGACTGAAGCTTTCTTT. This sequence joins TRBV6-5 and TRBJ1-1; D not certain. The germline V and J ends were trimmed by 3 bases and 5 bases, with 19 bases remaining between them. Germline V CDR1 and CDR2: MNHEY, SVGAGI. This CDR3 region has 16 residues.

A single count supports this clone. This chain joins TRBV5-4 and TRBJ2-2; TRBD2 matches at 10 bases. The CDR3 consists of 16 residues. With V trimmed by 2 bases and J by 2 bases, 3 bases remained unmatched. Germline CDR1 reads SGHNT; CDR2 reads YYREEE (reference sequence). The CDR3 coding sequence is TGTGCCAGCAGCTTTCCTAGCGGGGGAAACACCGGGGAGCTGTTTTTT. Amino acids: CASSFPSGGNTGELFF.

The rearrangement links TRBV7-2 to TRBJ2-3; D remains unclear. V lost 2 bases and J 10 bases, leaving 7 bases between the germline ends. The CDR3 spans 11 residues. CDR1 SGHTA and CDR2 FQGNSA come from the germline V gene. The CDR3 DNA reads TGTGCCAGCAGCTTACTCGGTGCGCAGTATTTT. Its translation: CASSLLGAQYF.

The chain combines TRBV4-3 with TRBJ2-3; no reliable D call. CDR3 size: 13 residues. Germline assignment: CDR1 LGHNA and CDR2 YSLEER. V was pared by 2 bases and J by 2 bases, with 5 bases between. CDR3 coding DNA: TGCGCCAGCAGCCAACAGTTCACAGATACGCAGTATTTT. This codes for CASSQQFTDTQYF.

V is TRBV9 and J is TRBJ1-2; TRBD1 matches at 7 bases. This CDR3 has 15 amino acids. CDR1 and CDR2 (germline): SGDLS, YYNGEE. Trimming removed 4 bases from V and 8 bases from J; junction bases left unmatched: 14. CDR3 protein: CASSPMGTVVGGYTF. In nucleotides, the CDR3 is TGTGCCAGCAGCCCCATGGGGACAGTCGTGGGGGGCTACACCTTC.